Listed below are T cell receptor beta chains from one sample, sequenced in a study of Graves' ophthalmopathy and Graves' hyperthyroidism. TCRdb re-called the multiplex PCR reads with MiXCR, one entry per CDR3 protein. This sample has around 400,000 distinct CDR3 sequences; over 20% occur once, and the top ten carry roughly 3%. Sequenced: peripheral blood. These receptors were collected from a woman aged 18-29 years with stable Graves' hyperthyroidism. Both conserved end residues are part of each CDR3. The order of the fields is CDR3 DNA, CDR3 protein, clone size, J gene, D gene, V gene. The D gene is left open where the match is weak. The size field is filled for only some rows; it gives once, few, many or a size class.

TGTGCCAGCGCTATCCACCGGGAGCGTGAAGCTTTCTTT CASAIHREREAFF many TRBJ1-1 NA TRBV19
TGTGCCTCCTCGAATGGAAACACCATATATTTT CASSNGNTIYF many TRBJ1-3 NA TRBV30
TGTGCCACCCGCAACCGACAGGGGAATCAGCCCCAGCATTTT CATRNRQGNQPQHF many TRBJ1-5 TRBD1 TRBV15
TGCAGTGCAACCCAGGGGAACACCGGGGAGCTGTTTTTT CSATQGNTGELFF many TRBJ2-2 NA TRBV20-1
TGTGCCAGCAGCTTAGAGAACAGGGGATACGAGCAGTACTTC CASSLENRGYEQYF many TRBJ2-7 TRBD1 TRBV13
TGTGCCAGCAGTTTAATAGGCCACAGAAAGGGCGGGAACACTGAAGCTTTCTTT CASSLIGHRKGGNTEAFF many TRBJ1-1 NA TRBV27
TGTGCCAGCAGCGTAGATCGGGGACCCTACGAGCAGTACTTC CASSVDRGPYEQYF many TRBJ2-7 NA TRBV9
TGTGCCAGCAGCCTAGCTGGCCCCCAAGAGACCCAGTACTTC CASSLAGPQETQYF many TRBJ2-5 NA TRBV2
TGTGCCAGCAGCATAGACGCAGTGGGATACGAGCAGTACTTC CASSIDAVGYEQYF NA TRBJ2-7 NA TRBV7-9
TGTGCCAGCAGTTACACGGGGAACAATTCACCCCTCCACTTT CASSYTGNNSPLHF many TRBJ1-6 NA TRBV6-5
TGTGCCAGCAGCTCTCAAGGTGGAGGGGGCTACGAGCAGTACTTC CASSSQGGGGYEQYF NA TRBJ2-7 NA TRBV11-2
TGTGCCAGCAGCCAATCCGAACAACAAGAGACCCAGTACTTC CASSQSEQQETQYF many TRBJ2-5 NA TRBV3-1
TGTGCCATCAGTGAGTCAAGTTCCCACGAGCAGTACTTC CAISESSSHEQYF many TRBJ2-7 NA TRBV10-3
TGCAGCGCCATGGCGGGCGGGGAGCTGTTTTTT CSAMAGGELFF many TRBJ2-2 NA TRBV29-1
TGTGCCAGCAGTCCAACCACAGGGAAGCAGTACTTC CASSPTTGKQYF NA TRBJ2-7 NA TRBV27
TGTGCCAGCAGTTACAGCAGGGGGTGGACCTACGAGCAGTACTTC CASSYSRGWTYEQYF many TRBJ2-7 TRBD1 TRBV6-2/TRBV6-3
TGTGCCAGCAGTCCCACACCTCTCCCCTACGAGCAGTACTTC CASSPTPLPYEQYF many TRBJ2-7 NA TRBV27
TGTGCCAGCAGTTACGGGACAGGGGCCTACTACTACGAGCAGTACTTC CASSYGTGAYYYEQYF NA TRBJ2-7 TRBD1 TRBV6-2/TRBV6-3
TGTGCCAGCGGGACCCCACCGCGGGACACTGAAGCTTTCTTT CASGTPPRDTEAFF many TRBJ1-1 NA TRBV6-1
TGCGCCAGCAGCCAAGATTGGACAGCCGATCAGCCCCAGCATTTT CASSQDWTADQPQHF many TRBJ1-5 NA TRBV4-3
TGCGCCAGCAGTGAGTGGACAGGGGGCCTGGGCACAGCTGGAAACACCATATATTTT CASSEWTGGLGTAGNTIYF few TRBJ1-3 TRBD1 TRBV10-1
TGCGCCAGCAGGCCAGGGGGCTACGCTAACTATGGCTACACCTTC CASRPGGYANYGYTF NA TRBJ1-2 TRBD1 TRBV5-1
TGCGCCAGCTCCGGACTAGCGGCCGGGGAGCTGTTTTTT CASSGLAAGELFF NA TRBJ2-2 TRBD2 TRBV5-1
TGTGCCAGCAGCTTCGACGGCCCCTGGGCCAAAAACATTCAGTACTTC CASSFDGPWAKNIQYF few TRBJ2-4 NA TRBV11-2
TGTGCCAGCAGCACCGTCCTCTCGGGAAACACCATATATTTT CASSTVLSGNTIYF many TRBJ1-3 NA TRBV14
TGTGCCACCAGTAATACTGACAGGGGTTACGAGCAGTACTTC CATSNTDRGYEQYF NA TRBJ2-7 TRBD1 TRBV15
TGTGCCAGCAGTGAAGCCTACACGGGTTATGGCTACACCTTC CASSEAYTGYGYTF many TRBJ1-2 NA TRBV2
TGTGCCAGCAGTCAGGGCCTATTAGATAACTATGGCTACACCTTC CASSQGLLDNYGYTF many TRBJ1-2 NA TRBV25-1
TGTGCCAGCAGTCTGACAGGGATAACGAGGACCGGGGAGCTGTTTTTT CASSLTGITRTGELFF many TRBJ2-2 TRBD1 TRBV12-3/TRBV12-4
TGTGCCAGCAGTTTAGTTTCCTATCAGCCCCAGCATTTT CASSLVSYQPQHF many TRBJ1-5 NA TRBV27
TGTGCCAGCTTTCAGCGGGAGGCCGGGGAGCTGTTTTTT CASFQREAGELFF many TRBJ2-2 TRBD2 TRBV6-1
TGTGCCAGCAGCCAGTTAAACTACGAGCAGTACTTC CASSQLNYEQYF many TRBJ2-7 NA TRBV3-1
TGCGCCAGCAGCCTCTACCCCCGGGACAGAAAAGAGACCCAGTACTTC CASSLYPRDRKETQYF few TRBJ2-5 TRBD1 TRBV4-1
TGTGCCAGCAGTGAGGGTCCTAGCTACGAGCAGTACTTC CASSEGPSYEQYF NA TRBJ2-7 NA TRBV2
TGCGCCAGCAGCTTGTTAGGGGGGAAACAAGAGACCCAGTACTTC CASSLLGGKQETQYF many TRBJ2-5 NA TRBV5-1
TGCGCCAGCAGCCAAGATCCGGGGACGTCTACCGGGGAGCTGTTTTTT CASSQDPGTSTGELFF NA TRBJ2-2 NA TRBV4-1
TGTGCCAGTAGTATAGCTTCCAGGGCGAACTATGGCTACACCTTC CASSIASRANYGYTF NA TRBJ1-2 NA TRBV19
TGTGCAGGGGCGGAAACAGGGGTGAACACTGAAGCTTTCTTT CAGAETGVNTEAFF NA TRBJ1-1 TRBD1 TRBV7-9
TGCAGTGCTAGAGATCGGGACAACTACGAGCAGTACTTC CSARDRDNYEQYF NA TRBJ2-7 NA TRBV20-1
TGTGCCAGCAGTTCGTACAGCTCTGGGGCCAACGTCCTGACTTTC CASSSYSSGANVLTF many TRBJ2-6 NA TRBV27
TGTGCCAGCAGTGAAGGGGTGCAGAACTATGGCTACACCTTC CASSEGVQNYGYTF NA TRBJ1-2 NA TRBV6-1
TGTGCCAGCCTTTCAACCGAGGACACCCCGAGGGGCTATGGCTACACCTTC CASLSTEDTPRGYGYTF few TRBJ1-2 NA TRBV12-3/TRBV12-4
TGTGCCAGCAGTGAAAATTTTTACGAGCAGTACTTC CASSENFYEQYF NA TRBJ2-7 NA TRBV6-1
TGTGCCATCAGTCGAGGGTACGAGCAGTACTTC CAISRGYEQYF many TRBJ2-7 NA TRBV10-3
TGTGCCAGCAGCCGGCGGTTCGGGGAGACCCAGTACTTC CASSRRFGETQYF many TRBJ2-5 NA TRBV7-3
TGTGCCAGCAGCTTAGCCGCCGGGAGGGCGACCGGGGAGCTGTTTTTT CASSLAAGRATGELFF many TRBJ2-2 TRBD2 TRBV11-1
TGCGCCAGCGGGGGAGAAGGCACGAATAATCAGCCCCAGCATTTT CASGGEGTNNQPQHF few TRBJ1-5 NA TRBV4-3
TGTGCCAGCAGCCCCCAGGGAGGGTTGAATTCACCCCTCCACTTT CASSPQGGLNSPLHF many TRBJ1-6 NA TRBV7-3
TGTGCCAGCAGTTTAGGGACAGGGAGCGAGCAGTACTTC CASSLGTGSEQYF many TRBJ2-7 TRBD1 TRBV27
TGTGCCAGCAGCTTTCGGGCGGGGCAAGAGACCCAGTACTTC CASSFRAGQETQYF few TRBJ2-5 NA TRBV7-2
TGTGCCAGCAGTTACTCGTCCCGGGACAGGGGCCAGAACACTGAAGCTTTCTTT CASSYSSRDRGQNTEAFF many TRBJ1-1 TRBD1 TRBV6-2/TRBV6-3